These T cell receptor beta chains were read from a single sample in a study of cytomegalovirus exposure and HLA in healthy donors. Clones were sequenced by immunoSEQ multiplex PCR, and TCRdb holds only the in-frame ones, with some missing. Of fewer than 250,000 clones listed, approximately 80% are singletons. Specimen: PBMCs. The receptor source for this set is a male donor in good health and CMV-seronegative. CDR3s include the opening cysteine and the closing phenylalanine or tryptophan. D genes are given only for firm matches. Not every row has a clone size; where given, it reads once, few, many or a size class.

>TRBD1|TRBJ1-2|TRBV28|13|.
CASSRTGVFGYTF
TGTGCCAGCAGCCGAACAGGGGTCTTCGGCTACACCTTC
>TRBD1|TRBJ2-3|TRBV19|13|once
CASVQDRADTQYF
TGTGCCAGCGTACAGGACAGGGCAGATACGCAGTATTTT
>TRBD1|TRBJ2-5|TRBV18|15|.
CASSSTGGAFETQYF
TGTGCCAGCTCGTCTACAGGGGGCGCGTTCGAGACCCAGTACTTC
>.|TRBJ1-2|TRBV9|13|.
CASSAEMGGGYTF
TGTGCCAGCAGCGCTGAGATGGGGGGAGGCTACACCTTC
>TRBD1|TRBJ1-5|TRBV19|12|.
CASRGQGQPQHF
TGTGCCAGTCGAGGACAGGGTCAGCCCCAGCATTTT
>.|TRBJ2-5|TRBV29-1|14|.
CSVELGGVAETQYF
TGCAGCGTCGAACTGGGGGGAGTTGCAGAGACCCAGTACTTC
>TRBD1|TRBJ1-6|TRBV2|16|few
CASSKDRVTYNSPLHF
TGTGCCAGCAGTAAGGACAGGGTAACCTATAATTCACCCCTCCACTTT
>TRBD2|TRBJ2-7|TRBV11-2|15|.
CASSKGLALTYEQYF
TGTGCCAGCAGCAAAGGACTAGCGCTTACCTACGAGCAGTACTTC
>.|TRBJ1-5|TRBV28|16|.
CASSFEDRLANQPQHF
TGTGCCAGCAGTTTCGAAGACAGGTTAGCCAATCAGCCCCAGCATTTT
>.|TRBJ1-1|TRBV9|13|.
CASSVVRGTEAFF
TGTGCCAGCAGCGTAGTTCGAGGAACTGAAGCTTTCTTT
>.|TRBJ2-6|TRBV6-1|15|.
CASSAGATGANVLTF
TGTGCCAGCAGTGCTGGGGCGACTGGGGCCAACGTCCTGACTTTC
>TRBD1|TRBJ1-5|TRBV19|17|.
CASSFRLGQGSNQPQHF
TGTGCCAGTAGTTTCAGGCTGGGACAGGGAAGCAATCAGCCCCAGCATTTT
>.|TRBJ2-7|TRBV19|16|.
CASSVGRGRNTHEQYF
TGTGCCAGTAGTGTCGGTAGGGGCCGCAATACCCACGAGCAGTACTTC
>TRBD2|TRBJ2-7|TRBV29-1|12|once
CSVRTSTYEQYF
TGCAGCGTCCGGACTAGCACCTACGAGCAGTACTTC
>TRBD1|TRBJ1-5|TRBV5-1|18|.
CASSLLPRQGKGNQPQHF
TGCGCCAGCAGCCTACTCCCGAGACAGGGTAAGGGCAATCAGCCCCAGCATTTT
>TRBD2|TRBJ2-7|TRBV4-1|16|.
CASSQGFSGSIYEQYF
TGCGCCAGCAGCCAAGGGTTTAGCGGGAGTATCTACGAGCAGTACTTC
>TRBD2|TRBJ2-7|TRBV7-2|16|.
CASSVTGASGRYEQYF
TGTGCCAGCAGCGTCACCGGGGCTAGCGGGAGGTACGAGCAGTACTTC
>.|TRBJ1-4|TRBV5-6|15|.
CASSLSGTTNEKLFF
TGTGCCAGCAGCTTGTCAGGGACAACTAATGAAAAACTGTTTTTT
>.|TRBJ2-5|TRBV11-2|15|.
CASSPLFGDGETQYF
TGTGCCAGCAGCCCCCTGTTCGGGGATGGGGAGACCCAGTACTTC
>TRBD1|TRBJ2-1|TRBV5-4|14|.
CASSRTGGHNEQFF
TGTGCCAGCAGCAGGACAGGGGGCCACAATGAGCAGTTCTTC
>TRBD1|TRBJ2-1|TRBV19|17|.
CASSIRGTGSSYNEQFF
TGTGCCAGTAGTATTAGAGGGACAGGGAGCTCCTACAATGAGCAGTTCTTC
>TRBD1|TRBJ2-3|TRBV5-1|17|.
CASSLAYGQARTDTQYF
TGCGCCAGCAGCTTAGCTTACGGACAGGCGCGAACAGATACGCAGTATTTT
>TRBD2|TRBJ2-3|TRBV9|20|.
CASSHPGGGGRGTITDTQYF
TGTGCCAGCAGTCATCCAGGAGGGGGCGGGAGGGGGACGATCACAGATACGCAGTATTTT
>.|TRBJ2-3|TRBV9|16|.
CASSPLAGRGGDTQYF
TGTGCCAGCAGCCCACTGGCCGGGAGAGGTGGAGATACGCAGTATTTT
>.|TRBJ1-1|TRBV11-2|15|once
CASSFDRSRNTEAFF
TGTGCCAGCAGTTTCGACAGGAGCCGGAACACTGAAGCTTTCTTT
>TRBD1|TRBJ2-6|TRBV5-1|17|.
CASSLVGQGSGANVLTF
TGCGCCAGCAGCTTGGTGGGACAGGGCTCTGGGGCCAACGTCCTGACTTTC
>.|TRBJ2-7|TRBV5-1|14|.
CASSLVSESHEQYF
TGCGCCAGCAGCTTGGTGAGTGAAAGCCACGAGCAGTACTTC
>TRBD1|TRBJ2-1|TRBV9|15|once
CASSAGQGVLGEQFF
TGTGCCAGCAGCGCTGGACAGGGGGTATTGGGTGAGCAGTTCTTC
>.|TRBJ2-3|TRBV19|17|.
CASTFSGVRSSTDTQYF
TGTGCCAGTACCTTTAGCGGAGTAAGGTCTAGCACAGATACGCAGTATTTT
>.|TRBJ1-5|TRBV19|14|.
CTSSIGGGYQPQHF
TGTACCAGTAGTATAGGAGGAGGATATCAGCCCCAGCATTTT
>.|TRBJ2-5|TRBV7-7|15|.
CASSLDVSTRETQYF
TGTGCTAGCAGCTTAGATGTCTCAACCCGGGAGACCCAGTACTTC
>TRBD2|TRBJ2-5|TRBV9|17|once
CASSVVPGASGQETQYF
TGTGCCAGCAGCGTAGTCCCCGGGGCTAGCGGGCAAGAGACCCAGTACTTC